This passage covers 25 T cell receptor beta chains from one sample sequenced in a study of read filtering for tumor transcriptome and immune sequencing. Molecular barcoded adaptors covering alpha/delta and beta/gamma chains were used on about 0.4 ug RNA. TCRdb called the reads again in MiXCR, with one record for every CDR3 protein. The sample lists 35,000 to 40,000 distinct CDR3 sequences, roughly 15% occurring once. The sequenced sample consisted of a population of CD138-negative cells sorted from bone marrow. All receptors come from a donor aged 40 or older with multiple myeloma.

This clonotype appeared many times. The J gene is TRBJ2-5, the V gene TRBV7-2; D assignment may be TRBD1 or TRBD2 (5 bases each). Per germline, CDR1 SGHTA and CDR2 FQGNSA. The CDR3 consists of 14 residues. Deletions cut 4 bases from V and 5 bases from J, with 14 bases between. The CDR3 nucleotides read TGTGCCAGCAGCTCCGGGACCCAAGCTGAGACCCAGTACTTC. This sequence encodes CASSSGTQAETQYF.

This clonotype was detected ten times or more. The chain joins TRBV20-1 to TRBJ1-2; TRBD1 agrees at 7 bases. J gave up 4 bases and V 3 bases, and 5 bases lay outside the gene matches. The CDR3 contains 13 residues. From germline, CDR1 is DFQATT and CDR2 SNEGSKA (reference sequence). CDR3 amino acids: CSARTGQVYGYTF. CDR3 in DNA: TGCAGTGCTAGGACCGGACAGGTCTATGGCTACACCTTC.

This clonotype came up a few times. This sequence joins TRBV21-1 and TRBJ2-3; the DNA was not compared with TRBD2, the D call given in the table. TRBV21-1 corresponds to a pseudogene. CDR3 length equals 20 residues. The CDR3 region is CASSEAGYQRTSAPTDTQYF. The CDR3 bases are TGTGCCAGCAGCGAAGCAGGCTACCAAAGGACTAGCGCGCCCACAGATACGCAGTATTTT.

There are a few counts of this clonotype. The chain is built from TRBV5-6 and TRBJ1-2, with D tentatively TRBD1 (6 bases). Germline CDR1 is SGHDT and CDR2 is YYEEEE. The V end lost 0 bases, the J end lost 1 base, and 13 bases lay between the germline ends. This CDR3 is 16 amino acids long. This chain's CDR3 is CASSLAGRTDNYGYTF. The CDR3 DNA follows: TGTGCCAGCAGCTTGGCCGGCAGGACAGATAACTATGGCTACACCTTC.

This chain connects TRBV25-1 to TRBJ1-3; no firm D call. Germline-derived CDR1 and CDR2 are MGHDK and SYGVNS. Trimming cost V 3 bases and J 1 base, with 7 bases left between them. This CDR3 spans 14 amino acids. In DNA, the CDR3 is TGTGCCAGCAGTGACCCAGGATCTGGAAACACCATATATTTT. Translated, it gives CASSDPGSGNTIYF.

This clonotype was recorded at least ten times. The chain joins TRBV6-5 to TRBJ2-3; D gene uncertain. The V and J ends lost 5 bases and 0 bases respectively, with 9 bases between them. Germline CDR1 and CDR2: MNHEY and SVGAGI. This CDR3 contains 14 residues. For the CDR3, the DNA is TGTGCCAGCAGTCCAGCAGCTAGCACAGATACGCAGTATTTT. It codes for CASSPAASTDTQYF.

With respect to this clonotype: This may arise from a read error, as a much more abundant clone is one base away. This chain uses TRBV10-3 with TRBJ1-4, with 8 bases that match TRBD1. Germline loops: CDR1 ENHRY, CDR2 SYGVKD. This CDR3 has 12 residues. The chain's CDR3 is CAISTGGDTQCF. The CDR3 region has the DNA TGTGCCATCAGTACAGGGGGTGATACGCAGTGTTTT.

The chain is built from TRBV5-1 and TRBJ2-7; D may be TRBD1 (6 bases). Per the germline V gene, CDR1 is SGHRS and CDR2 is YFSETQ. V gave up 8 bases and J gave up 3 bases, with 18 bases separating them. This CDR3 contains 14 residues. CDR3 nucleotide sequence: TGCGCCAGTAGCATATTGAACAGGGACTACGAGCAGTACTTC. Amino acids: CASSILNRDYEQYF. Together with reference TRBV5-1 and TRBJ2-7, the CDR3 gives the full variable domain: KAGVTQTPRYLIKTRGQQVTLSCSPISGHRSVSWYQQTPGQGLQFLFEYFSETQRNKGNFPGRFSGRQFSNSRSEMNVSTLELGDSALYLCASSILNRDYEQYFGPGTRLTVT.

This clonotype was seen repeatedly, ten times or more. The chain recombines TRBV7-9 with TRBJ2-7; D is uncertain. V shed 0 bases and J shed 6 bases, with 12 bases lying between them. This CDR3 contains 14 residues. In germline, CDR1 is SEHNR, CDR2 FQNEAQ (reference sequence). The CDR3 region has the DNA TGTGCCAGCAGCTTAGCGGCAGGACCTCGCGAGCAGTACTTC. Translated, it gives CASSLAAGPREQYF.

This clonotype is medium-sized within its sample. J is TRBJ2-5 and V is TRBV7-2; the match to TRBD1 covers 8 bases. J was trimmed by 3 bases and V by 5 bases; bases with no gene match: 5. This CDR3 is 14 amino acids long. The V gene's germline CDR1 is SGHTA and CDR2 FQGNSA. The CDR3 DNA follows: TGTGCCAGCAGCCCGACAGGGGACAAAGAGACCCAGTACTTC. This translates into CASSPTGDKETQYF.

This clonotype was recorded a few times. V is TRBV23-1 and J is TRBJ2-2; TRBD1 is a possible D gene (5 bases). Being an ORF, TRBV23-1 has a function that is uncertain. This CDR3 is built from 16 residues. Trimming removed 1 base at V and 3 bases at J, with 12 bases between. The CDR3, as DNA: TGCGCCAGCAGTCAATTCGGCAGGGCTCACACCGGGGAGCTGTTTTTT. This translates into CASSQFGRAHTGELFF.

Many counts were recorded for this clonotype. The junction shows a germline mismatch at one end, possibly a read error. The chain uses TRBV6-2 or TRBV6-3 and TRBJ2-1; D is possibly TRBD2 (6 bases). This CDR3 is 12 amino acids long. The germline V gene encodes CDR1 MNHEY and CDR2 SVGEGT. The CDR3 loop reads CASSYSGGERFF. The CDR3 DNA reads TGTGCCAGCAGTTACTCCGGGGGTGAGCGGTTCTTC.

Many counts were recorded for this clonotype. The gene calls are TRBV30 and TRBJ1-1, with D hard to call. With 0 bases removed from V and 6 bases from J, the gap between germline ends came to 11 bases. CDR1 is GTSNPN and CDR2 is SVGIG in the germline V gene (reference sequence). This CDR3 is 13 amino acids long. The CDR3 bases are TGTGCCTGGAGTGTACACGGCGGCGCTGAAGCTTTCTTT. Its protein is CAWSVHGGAEAFF.

At least ten counts were recorded for this clonotype. The chain couples TRBV23-1 to TRBJ2-7; TRBD1 agrees at 12 bases. TRBV23-1 is assigned to the ORF class and has an uncertain function. CDR3 length: 13 residues. The V segment lost 6 bases and the J segment 10 bases; nucleotides outside the gene matches: 7. The CDR3 region has the DNA TGCGCCAGCAGGGCCGGGACAGGGGGCCTTCAGTACTTC. The encoded protein is CASRAGTGGLQYF.

This clonotype has at least ten counts. The J gene is TRBJ1-6, the V gene TRBV20-1; D not resolved. V lost 5 bases and J lost 5, with 10 bases in between. The CDR3 totals 13 residues. Germline V gene sequence: CDR1 DFQATT, CDR2 SNEGSKA (reference sequence). The CDR3 coding sequence is TGCAGTGCTCCCGGGCGAGATAATTCACCCCTCCACTTT. It translates to CSAPGRDNSPLHF.

Only a few counts were recorded for this clonotype. The chain is built from TRBV30 and TRBJ1-3; D gene ambiguous. Germline-derived CDR1 and CDR2 are GTSNPN and SVGIG (reference sequence). The CDR3 totals 13 residues. The V end lost 4 bases, the J end lost 0 bases, and 7 bases lay between the germline ends. CDR3 sequence (DNA): TGTGCCTGGATAGTCATCTCTGGAAACACCATATATTTT. Encoded protein: CAWIVISGNTIYF.

At least ten counts were recorded for this clonotype. The V and J genes are TRBV11-2 and TRBJ2-5; TRBD1 or TRBD2 may be the D gene (6 bases each). CDR3 size: 14 residues. The ends were cut back, 5 bases at V and 10 bases at J, with 20 bases in the middle. Germline CDR1 is SGHAT and CDR2 is FQNNGV. This CDR3 reads CASSAAGGPGIQYF. As DNA, the CDR3 is TGTGCCAGCAGCGCCGCTGGGGGGCCCGGGATCCAGTACTTC.

This clonotype has ten or more counts. The V gene is TRBV6-6, the J gene TRBJ2-7; D perhaps matches TRBD2 (6 bases). The germline V gene encodes CDR1 MNHNY and CDR2 SVGAGI (reference sequence). The CDR3 spans 14 residues. Deletions cut 7 bases from V and 0 bases from J, with 13 bases between. The CDR3 is CASMAGPSSYEQYF. CDR3 nucleotides: TGTGCCAGCATGGCGGGACCCAGCTCCTACGAGCAGTACTTC.

This clonotype has only a few counts. A read error is possible here, since a much larger clone lies one base away. J is TRBJ2-5 and V is TRBV6-2 or TRBV6-3; no clear D. This CDR3 is 12 amino acids long. Germline loops: CDR1 MNHEY, CDR2 SVGEGT. The V end was cut by 8 bases, the J end by 5 bases, with 12 bases between. CDR3 sequence reads: CASGFWKETQYF. CDR3 DNA sequence: TGTGCCAGCGGTTTCTGGAAGGAGACCCAGTACTTC.

The V gene is TRBV14, the J gene TRBJ1-1; D might be TRBD1 (5 bases). Trimming took off 3 bases at V and 4 bases at J, with 12 bases between the two ends. Germline CDR1 and CDR2: SGHDN and FVKESK. This CDR3 comprises 14 residues. The CDR3 nucleotides are TGTGCCAGCAGCCAGTGGGGGGTCGGCACTGAAGCTTTCTTT. Residues: CASSQWGVGTEAFF. The full variable domain, completed using reference TRBV14 and TRBJ1-1, is EAGVTQFPSHSVIEKGQTVTLRCDPISGHDNLYWYRRVMGKEIKFLLHFVKESKQDESGMPNNRFLAERTGGTYSTLKVQPAELEDSGVYFCASSQWGVGTEAFFGQGTRLTVV.

This clonotype has a count of ten or more. This chain uses TRBV20-1 with TRBJ2-7; a possible D gene is TRBD2 (6 bases). The CDR3 extends over 15 amino acids. From germline, CDR1 is DFQATT and CDR2 SNEGSKA (reference sequence). The V end was cut by 3 bases, the J end by 4 bases, with 19 bases between. CDR3 DNA: TGCAGTGCTAGCCCCCGACTAGGTTGGGGGTACGAGCAGTACTTC. Its translation is CSASPRLGWGYEQYF.

This clonotype showed up many times. The chain is built from TRBV2 and TRBJ2-7, with 8 positions matching TRBD1. The germline gives CDR1 SNHLY, CDR2 FYNNEI. The V gene end was trimmed by 0 bases and the J gene end by 1 base; junction bases not matched to a gene: 11. The CDR3 loop spans 18 amino acids. The CDR3 region is CASSEARDRGQGSYEQYF. The CDR3 DNA is TGTGCCAGCAGTGAAGCGCGAGACAGGGGCCAGGGGTCCTACGAGCAGTACTTC.

This clonotype was found many times. J is TRBJ2-1 and V is TRBV28; D uncertain. V was clipped by 0 bases and J by 6 bases, with 6 bases between them. Germline CDR1 and CDR2: MDHEN and SYDVKM. The CDR3 spans 13 residues. The CDR3 coding sequence is TGTGCCAGCAGTTTATGGGAGTCCAATGAGCAGTTCTTC. Translated: CASSLWESNEQFF.

There are many counts of this clonotype. V and J are TRBV7-8 and TRBJ1-3; no reliable D call. The germline V gene encodes CDR1 SGHVS and CDR2 FQNEAQ. The CDR3 is 13 residues long. V was shortened by 5 bases and J by 3 bases, with 8 bases between the two germline ends. The CDR3, as DNA: TGTGCCAGCAGCCTGGGAGGTGGAAACACCATATATTTT. Translating it yields CASSLGGGNTIYF.

In this sample, this clonotype turned up many times. V and J are TRBV10-3 and TRBJ2-1; TRBD1 is a possible D gene (6 bases). The CDR3 extends over 12 amino acids. Trimming cost V 8 bases and J 8 bases, with 13 bases left between them. Germline V gene data show CDR1 as ENHRY and CDR2 as SYGVKD. The chain's CDR3 is CAIGRGVDEQFF. In nucleotides, the CDR3 is TGTGCCATCGGCAGGGGTGTCGATGAGCAGTTCTTC.